This entry concerns a single T cell receptor beta chain. Clones were sequenced by immunoSEQ multiplex PCR, and TCRdb holds only the in-frame ones, with some missing. The repertoire holds 150,000 or so clones, with over 80% as singletons. This entry comes from a study of blood T cell repertoires in COVID-19. The CDR3 contains 16 residues. V gave up 5 bases and J gave up 4 bases; unmatched junction bases: 7. From germline, CDR1 is SGHTA and CDR2 FQGNSA. Assignment of participants to cohorts was predicated upon participant-reported clinical history. Two negative PCRs, clearance, or symptom resolution characterized the recovered Cohort 3 donors.

This TCR was sampled from a woman aged 55-70 years who had recovered from COVID-19. The chain is built from TRBV7-2 and TRBJ2-3; 12 nucleotides agree with TRBD2. Sequenced: PBMCs or T cells enriched from blood (not recorded which). The CDR3 here is CASSASGGAAPDTQYF. CDR3 in DNA: TGTGCCAGCAGCGCTAGCGGGGGGGCCGCCCCAGATACGCAGTATTTT.